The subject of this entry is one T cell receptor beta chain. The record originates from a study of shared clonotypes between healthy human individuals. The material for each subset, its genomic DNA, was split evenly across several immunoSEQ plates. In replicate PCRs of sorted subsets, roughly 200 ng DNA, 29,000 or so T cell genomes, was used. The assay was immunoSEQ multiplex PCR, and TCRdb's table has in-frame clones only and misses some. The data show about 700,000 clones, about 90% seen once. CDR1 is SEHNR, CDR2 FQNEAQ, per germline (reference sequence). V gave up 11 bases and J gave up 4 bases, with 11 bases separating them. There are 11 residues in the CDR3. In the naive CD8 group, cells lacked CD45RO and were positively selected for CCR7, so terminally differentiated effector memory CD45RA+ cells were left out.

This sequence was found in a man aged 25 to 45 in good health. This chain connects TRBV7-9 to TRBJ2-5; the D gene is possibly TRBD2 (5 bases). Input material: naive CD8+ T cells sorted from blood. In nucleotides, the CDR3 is TGTGCCGGAGGAGTAGGAGAGACCCAGTACTTC. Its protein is CAGGVGETQYF.